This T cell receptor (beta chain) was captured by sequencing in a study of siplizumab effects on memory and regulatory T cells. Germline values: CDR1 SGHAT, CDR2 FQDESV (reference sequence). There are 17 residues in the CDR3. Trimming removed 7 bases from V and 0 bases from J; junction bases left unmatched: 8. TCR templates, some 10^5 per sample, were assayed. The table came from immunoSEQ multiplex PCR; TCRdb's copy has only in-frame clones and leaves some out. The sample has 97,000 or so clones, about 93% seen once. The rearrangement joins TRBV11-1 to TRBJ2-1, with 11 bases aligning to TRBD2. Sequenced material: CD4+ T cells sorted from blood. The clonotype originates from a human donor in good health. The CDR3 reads CASTTSGVLSSYNEQFF. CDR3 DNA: TGTGCCAGCACGACTAGCGGGGTGCTGAGCTCCTACAATGAGCAGTTCTTC.